This T cell receptor (beta chain) was captured by sequencing in a study of OX40 agonist ivuxolimab in advanced cancers. As for the study in general: Partial responses were achieved by three patients, one with hepatocellular carcinoma and two with cutaneous melanoma.

Profiled with immunoSEQ multiplex PCR; TCRdb holds only in-frame clones, not every one. This sample has approximately 6,300 clones, with roughly four fifths found just once. Per germline, CDR1 LGHNA and CDR2 YNFKEQ. Unmatched junction bases numbered 1, after V lost 3 bases and J lost 12 bases. The CDR3 runs 13 residues. The chain joins TRBV4-2 to TRBJ2-1, with TRBD2 matching 14 bases. This receptor was identified in an adult with an advanced solid tumor such as melanoma, head and neck, liver or kidney cancer. Sequencing was performed on CD4+ or CD8+ T cells sorted from blood, taken in a trial of the OX40 agonist ivuxolimab. The CDR3 bases are TGTGCCAGCAGCCACGGACTAGCGGGGGGGCAGTTCTTC. Amino acid sequence: CASSHGLAGGQFF.